This T cell receptor (beta chain) was observed in a study of blood T cell repertoires in COVID-19. In the study overall: Spain, Italy and the United States supplied samples that represented acute and convalescent COVID-19. From T cells, B-cell-depleted T cells, or PBMCs came the material, which was cDNA or gDNA.

As processed by the authors: The authors estimated nucleated cell counts from reference gene primer amplification. Repertoires were generated with immunoSEQ multiplex PCR, while TCRdb's copy carries only in-frame clones and drops some. Clone size and V and J calls were adopted from that table, with D and trimming inferred from the DNA. Found here are 110,000 to 150,000 clones, around 87% of them singletons; the top ten hold 2.5% to 3.5%. Trimming stripped 0 bases from V and 4 bases from J, with 6 bases between. The germline V gene encodes CDR1 SQVTM and CDR2 ANQGSEA. The CDR3 contains 12 residues. What was sequenced was peripheral blood. The chain has TRBV29-1 and TRBJ1-2; unclear D gene. This TCR was sampled from a woman aged 55-69 years with active COVID-19. CDR3 in amino acids: CSVEDPVYGYTF. CDR3 in DNA: TGCAGCGTTGAAGATCCAGTCTATGGCTACACCTTC.